This entry lists 19 T cell receptor beta chains sequenced from one sample in a study of blood T cell repertoires in COVID-19. TCRdb keeps only in-frame clones here, not all; method: immunoSEQ multiplex PCR. The sample holds fewer than 200,000 clones, 88% seen once. The sample comprised PBMCs or T cells enriched from blood (not recorded which). These receptor sequences come from a woman under 30 who had recovered from COVID-19.

The rearrangement uses TRBV2 and TRBJ1-2; D possibly corresponds to TRBD1 (6 bases). Looked up from germline, CDR1 is SNHLY and CDR2 is FYNNEI. V lost 7 bases and J lost 3, with 15 bases in between. The CDR3 extends over 14 amino acids. CDR3: CASTVQGNDYGYTF. The CDR3 bases are TGTGCCAGCACCGTCCAGGGGAATGACTATGGCTACACCTTC. The full variable domain, completed using reference TRBV2 and TRBJ1-2, is EPEVTQTPSHQVTQMGQEVILRCVPISNHLYFYWYRQILGQKVEFLVSFYNNEISEKSEIFDDQFSVERPDGSNFTLKIRSTKLEDSAMYFCASTVQGNDYGYTFGSGTRLTVV.

The chain has TRBV30 and TRBJ2-7, with D perhaps TRBD2 (6 bases). V was cut by 0 bases and J by 6 bases, with 12 bases left in between. This CDR3 contains 13 residues. The V gene's germline CDR1 is GTSNPN and CDR2 SVGIG (reference sequence). CDR3 DNA sequence: TGTGCCTGGAGTGTGGTGGGGGGTGGCGAGCAGTACTTC. This gives the protein CAWSVVGGGEQYF. The full variable domain, rest sourced from reference TRBV30 and TRBJ2-7, is SQTIHQWPATLVQPVGSPLSLECTVEGTSNPNLYWYRQAAGRGLQLLFYSVGIGQISSEVPQNLSASRPQDRQFILSSKKLLLSDSGFYLCAWSVVGGGEQYFGPGTRLTVT.

The chain couples TRBV5-1 to TRBJ1-4, with 7 positions matching TRBD1. After removal of 0 bases from V and 8 bases from J, the junction contained 10 bases not matched to a gene. The CDR3 spans 16 residues. Germline V gene data show CDR1 as SGHRS and CDR2 as YFSETQ. CDR3 coding DNA: TGCGCCAGCAGCTTGGTTAGGGACAGTAAAATCGAAAAACTGTTTTTT. Amino acids: CASSLVRDSKIEKLFF.

The rearrangement joins TRBV6-4 to TRBJ1-1; D may be TRBD1 (5 bases). The CDR3 is 12 residues long. Between the trimmed V and J ends, which lost 4 bases and 12 bases, there was a span of 15 bases. From germline, CDR1 is MRHNA and CDR2 SNTAGT. The CDR3 nucleotides read TGTGCCAGCAGTGGGTTGGGGCAGGGCCCTTTCTTT. Translated, it gives CASSGLGQGPFF.

The CDR3 coding sequence is TGTGCCAGCAGCTTGTCAGGCACTGAAGCTTTCTTT. Its translation is CASSLSGTEAFF. V is TRBV7-9 and J is TRBJ1-1; no clear D. The germline CDR1 and CDR2 sequences are SEHNR and FQNEAQ (reference sequence). CDR3 length: 12 residues. V dropped 3 bases and J dropped 4 bases, with 6 bases sitting between them.

V usage is TRBV6-5 and J usage is TRBJ2-7; possibly TRBD1 for D (5 bases). The ends were cut back, 2 bases at V and 4 bases at J, with 9 bases in the middle. The CDR3 has 13 residues. In germline, CDR1 is MNHEY, CDR2 SVGAGI. The CDR3 reads CASSYGAAYEQYF. CDR3 nucleotides: TGTGCCAGCAGTTACGGGGCGGCATACGAGCAGTACTTC.

The V call is TRBV7-9, the J call TRBJ1-1, with D unclear. CDR1 and CDR2 from the germline V gene are SEHNR and FQNEAQ (reference sequence). Trimming left V 5 bases short and J 2 bases short, with 9 bases between. This CDR3 has 13 residues. In nucleotides, the CDR3 is TGTGCCAGCAGCGTTGGCCGCAACACTGAAGCTTTCTTT. Translating it yields CASSVGRNTEAFF.

The chain links TRBV2 to TRBJ2-5; 10 bases are shared with TRBD2. The V gene end was trimmed by 1 base and the J gene end by 4 bases; junction bases not matched to a gene: 6. The length of the CDR3 is 16 residues. The germline V gene has CDR1 SNHLY and CDR2 FYNNEI. The chain's CDR3 is CASSEGAASGGETQYF. The CDR3 region has the DNA TGTGCCAGCAGTGAAGGGGCGGCTAGCGGGGGAGAGACCCAGTACTTC.

V gene TRBV20-1 combines with J gene TRBJ1-2, with D possibly matching TRBD1 (5 bases). CDR1 DFQATT and CDR2 SNEGSKA come from the germline V gene (reference sequence). This CDR3 is built from 11 residues. The CDR3 DNA follows: TGCAGGCCCTCGGGGGACTATGGCTACACCTTC. Residues: CRPSGDYGYTF.

The sample holds one count of this clone. The chain links TRBV5-1 to TRBJ2-1; 7 bases align to TRBD2. V was clipped by 4 bases and J by 5 bases; unmatched bases: 6. The CDR3 totals 14 residues. Germline V lookup: CDR1 SGHRS, CDR2 YFSETQ. CDR3 sequence reads: CASSPYGRDNEQFF. The CDR3 bases are TGCGCCAGCAGCCCCTATGGGAGGGACAATGAGCAGTTCTTC.

V is TRBV5-4 and J is TRBJ2-3; 9 bases fit TRBD2. The CDR3 runs 15 residues. From germline, CDR1 is SGHNT and CDR2 YYREEE (reference sequence). V lost 2 bases to trimming and J lost 1 base; unmatched junction nucleotides: 2. CDR3 loop: CASSFRTSGTDTQYF. The DNA of the CDR3 is TGTGCCAGCAGCTTTAGGACTAGCGGCACAGATACGCAGTATTTT.

The chain uses TRBV19 and TRBJ2-3, with TRBD2 matching 8 bases. Per the germline V gene, CDR1 is LNHDA and CDR2 is SQIVND (reference sequence). The V and J ends lost 6 bases and 1 base, in that order; junction bases with no gene match: 3. The CDR3 contains 14 residues. In DNA form, the CDR3 reads TGTGCCAGTAGGCGGGGGGTTGGCACAGATACGCAGTATTTT. Its protein product is CASRRGVGTDTQYF.

V is TRBV29-1 and J is TRBJ1-2; D gene uncertain. Trimming cost V 4 bases and J 8 bases, with 23 bases left between them. Per the germline V gene, CDR1 is SQVTM and CDR2 is ANQGSEA. This CDR3 has 15 residues. The CDR3 DNA sequence: TGCAGCGTTGCAGAGGCGGCGTCGCCTAGATCCGGCTACACCTTC. Residues: CSVAEAASPRSGYTF.

The chain has TRBV11-2 and TRBJ2-2; the match to TRBD2 covers 8 bases. The CDR3 totals 16 residues. Per the germline V gene, CDR1 is SGHAT and CDR2 is FQNNGV. J gave up 3 bases and V 2 bases, and 5 bases lay outside the gene matches. The CDR3 here is CASSLNLGGDTGELFF. CDR3 DNA sequence: TGTGCCAGCAGCTTAAACCTCGGGGGGGACACCGGGGAGCTGTTTTTT.

The chain recombines TRBV5-4 with TRBJ1-1; D is perhaps TRBD1 (6 bases). V shed 4 bases and J shed 2 bases, with 9 bases lying between them. Germline V gene data show CDR1 as SGHNT and CDR2 as YYREEE (reference sequence). The CDR3 sequence is 13 residues long. CDR3 bases: TGTGCCAGCAGCCCGGGACACAACACTGAAGCTTTCTTT. Its protein product is CASSPGHNTEAFF.

This clone was recorded a few times. This chain connects TRBV5-4 to TRBJ1-1, with a tentative D call TRBD1 (5 bases). The germline V gene has CDR1 SGHNT and CDR2 YYREEE (reference sequence). The CDR3 totals 13 residues. Trimming removed 2 bases from V and 5 bases from J, with 10 bases in between. The CDR3 region has the DNA TGTGCCAGCAGCTTTCAGGGAAGGACTGAAGCTTTCTTT. It specifies CASSFQGRTEAFF.

CDR3 DNA sequence: TGTGCCAGCAGGGCCCTACAGGGGGGAGGCGGCTACACCTTC. Translation: CASRALQGGGGYTF. The chain uses TRBV2 and TRBJ1-2; 8 nucleotides line up with TRBD1. J gave up 8 bases and V 6 bases, and 11 bases lay outside the gene matches. The germline V gene has CDR1 SNHLY and CDR2 FYNNEI. The CDR3 is made up of 14 amino acids.

This clone was seen a single time. The rearrangement uses TRBV18 and TRBJ1-2; possibly TRBD1 for D (5 bases). Trimming cost V 0 bases and J 4 bases, with 12 bases left between them. The CDR3 has 15 amino acids. From germline, CDR1 is KGHSH and CDR2 LQKENI. Here the CDR3 reads CASSPPQVGPYGYTF. CDR3 nucleotides: TGTGCCAGCTCACCACCGCAGGTGGGGCCCTATGGCTACACCTTC.

The gene calls are TRBV19 and TRBJ2-1; 10 nucleotides align to TRBD2. Looked up from germline, CDR1 is LNHDA and CDR2 is SQIVND (reference sequence). The CDR3 is 15 residues long. Trimming removed 6 bases from V and 7 bases from J; junction bases left unmatched: 9. CDR3 DNA sequence: TGTGCCAGTAGGATATCTAGCGGGGGCTTTAATGAGCAGTTCTTC. It yields the protein CASRISSGGFNEQFF.